These 13 T cell receptor beta chains were sequenced from one sample in a study of T cells in Graves' hyperthyroidism and ophthalmopathy. It was RNA transcripts that yielded the amplified TCR beta CDR3 regions. First-round RT-PCR of the TCR CDR3 relied on the HTBI primer set. TCRdb fed the multiplex PCR reads into MiXCR, producing one record per CDR3 protein. Counted here are more than 500,000 distinct CDR3 sequences, 15% to 20% occurring once; the ten biggest clones make up 29%. The sample was blood. The receptors come from a woman aged 25-40 years with Graves' ophthalmopathy.

The rearrangement joins TRBV9 to TRBJ2-2, with 8 bases fitting TRBD2. This CDR3 contains 15 residues. Germline-derived CDR1 and CDR2 are SGDLS and YYNGEE. Trimming cost V 3 bases and J 5 bases; bases outside gene matches: 6. The CDR3 bases are TGTGCCAGCAGCGGAGCGGGAGAGGGGACCGGGGAGCTGTTTTTT. Translated, it gives CASSGAGEGTGELFF.

Turning to this clonotype: A much larger clone lies a single base off, so this may be a read error. This likely comes from a read error, as the CDR3 has no conserved phenylalanine or tryptophan at its end. The gene calls are TRBV20-1 and TRBJ2-1, with TRBD2 matching over 13 bases. Germline V gives CDR1 DFQATT, CDR2 SNEGSKA (reference sequence). Trimming at V came to 1 base and at J to 2 bases, leaving 8 bases not matched to a gene. The CDR3 extends over 18 amino acids. CDR3 nucleotides: TGCAGTGCTAGAGTCGACGTTGGACTAGCGGGAGCCTACAATGAGCAGTTCCTC. Translating it yields CSARVDVGLAGAYNEQFL.

In this sample, this clonotype turned up many times. The V and J genes are TRBV20-1 and TRBJ1-1, with D possibly being TRBD1 (6 bases). V was clipped by 4 bases and J by 1 base, with 13 bases between them. This CDR3 contains 14 residues. CDR1 and CDR2 (germline): DFQATT, SNEGSKA (reference sequence). CDR3 amino acids: CSATSDRSNTEAFF. In DNA form, the CDR3 reads TGCAGTGCTACCTCTGACAGGTCGAACACTGAAGCTTTCTTT.

This clonotype was seen only a few times. This chain connects TRBV7-9 to TRBJ1-5; D gene unclear. From germline, CDR1 is SEHNR and CDR2 FQNEAQ (reference sequence). The CDR3 covers 14 residues. Trimming took off 3 bases at V and 4 bases at J, with 10 bases between the two ends. Written as DNA, the CDR3 is TGTGCCAGCAGCTTTAACGGAGTTAATCAGCCCCAGCATTTT. Its protein product is CASSFNGVNQPQHF.

The chain links TRBV19 to TRBJ2-3; no firm D call. The germline V gene has CDR1 LNHDA and CDR2 SQIVND (reference sequence). V dropped 3 bases and J dropped 2 bases, with 9 bases sitting between them. The CDR3 extends over 14 amino acids. The CDR3 loop reads CASSILGSTDTQYF. For the CDR3, the DNA is TGTGCCAGTAGTATTTTGGGATCCACAGATACGCAGTATTTT.

The V and J genes are TRBV25-1 and TRBJ2-2, with 14 bases identical to TRBD2. The CDR3 is made up of 16 amino acids. V gave up 0 bases and J gave up 10 bases; unmatched junction bases: 4. CDR1 and CDR2 from the germline V gene are MGHDK and SYGVNS. The CDR3 nucleotides are TGTGCCAGCAGTGAATATGGGGGACTAGCGGGAGCGGAGCTGTTTTTT. Protein product: CASSEYGGLAGAELFF.

This clonotype has just a few counts. J is TRBJ2-2 and V is TRBV7-9, with D perhaps matching TRBD2 (6 bases). The germline V gene has CDR1 SEHNR and CDR2 FQNEAQ (reference sequence). This CDR3 comprises 16 residues. Trimming shortened V by 5 bases and J by 0 bases, and 13 bases separated the two germline ends. CDR3 protein: CASSPAGRTNTGELFF. The CDR3 DNA sequence: TGTGCCAGCAGCCCGGCGGGACGGACGAACACCGGGGAGCTGTTTTTT.

The chain links TRBV20-1 to TRBJ2-4, with D possibly being TRBD1 (5 bases). Trimming cost V 6 bases and J 1 base, with 13 bases left between them. Germline values: CDR1 DFQATT, CDR2 SNEGSKA (reference sequence). The CDR3 spans 14 residues. CDR3 in amino acids: CSAMDKGAKNIQYF. In nucleotides, the CDR3 is TGCAGTGCCATGGACAAGGGGGCCAAAAACATTCAGTACTTC.

The sample holds a few counts of this clonotype. This chain connects TRBV7-9 to TRBJ2-1, with 14 bases aligning to TRBD2. Germline V CDR1 and CDR2: SEHNR, FQNEAQ (reference sequence). The CDR3 runs 17 residues. Trimming at V came to 3 bases and at J to 7 bases, leaving 8 bases not matched to a gene. This CDR3 reads CASSFRTTSGRGNEQFF. The CDR3 DNA is TGTGCCAGCAGCTTTAGGACGACTAGCGGGAGGGGGAATGAGCAGTTCTTC.

This clonotype was detected a few times. The rearrangement links TRBV24-1 to TRBJ2-3; no clear D gene. Trimming pared 3 bases from V and 4 bases from J, leaving 13 bases between. Germline V gene sequence: CDR1 KGHDR, CDR2 SFDVKD. The CDR3 is made up of 15 amino acids. CDR3 sequence reads: CATSDPQTGPDTQYF. The CDR3 DNA is TGTGCCACCAGTGATCCCCAGACGGGCCCAGATACGCAGTATTTT.

V usage is TRBV4-3 and J usage is TRBJ1-2, with TRBD1 as a possible D gene (6 bases). The CDR3 loop spans 17 amino acids. CDR1 is LGHNA and CDR2 is YSLEER in the germline V gene. The V gene lost 0 bases and the J gene lost 4 bases, with 18 bases spanning the gap. CDR3 region: CASSQDPLGGSSYGYTF. The DNA for the CDR3 is TGCGCCAGCAGCCAAGATCCGTTAGGGGGGTCTAGCTATGGCTACACCTTC.

This clonotype has just a few counts. V is TRBV20-1 and J is TRBJ2-7, with TRBD2 matching over 9 bases. V was pared by 0 bases and J by 7 bases, with 16 bases of the junction left unmatched. Germline CDR1 and CDR2: DFQATT and SNEGSKA (reference sequence). The length of the CDR3 is 17 residues. CDR3 in DNA: TGCAGTGCTAGAGATGGCGAAGGGAGCGGGAGGCCGAAAGAGCAGTACTTC. Its protein product is CSARDGEGSGRPKEQYF.

The V and J genes are TRBV28 and TRBJ2-1, with 14 bases that match TRBD2. The CDR3 contains 17 residues. Germline CDR1 and CDR2: MDHEN and SYDVKM. V shed 3 bases, J shed 6 bases, and the junction held 7 bases outside the gene matches. CDR3 DNA: TGTGCCAGCAGTTTTAACCCGGGACTAGCGGGAGTCAATGAGCAGTTCTTC. Its protein product is CASSFNPGLAGVNEQFF.